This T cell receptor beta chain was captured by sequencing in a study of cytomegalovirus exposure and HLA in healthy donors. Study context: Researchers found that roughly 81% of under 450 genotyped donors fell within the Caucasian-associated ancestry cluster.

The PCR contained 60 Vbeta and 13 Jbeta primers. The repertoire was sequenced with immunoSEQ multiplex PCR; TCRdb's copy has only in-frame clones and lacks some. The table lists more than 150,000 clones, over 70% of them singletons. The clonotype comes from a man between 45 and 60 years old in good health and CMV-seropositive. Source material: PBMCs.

DNA of the CDR3: TGTGCCAGCAGCTTAAGGGGGACTAGCGGGAGTCCGGAGACCCAGTACTTC. This encodes CASSLRGTSGSPETQYF. This sequence joins TRBV7-3 and TRBJ2-5, with 14 bases identical to TRBD2. CDR1 is SGHTA and CDR2 is FQGTGA in the germline V gene. The V segment lost 1 base and the J segment 5 bases; nucleotides outside the gene matches: 6. The CDR3 extends over 17 amino acids.